This TCR beta chain comes out of a study of shared clonotypes between healthy human individuals. Per germline, CDR1 MNHNY and CDR2 SVGAGI (reference sequence). Trimming removed 5 bases from V and 8 bases from J; junction bases left unmatched: 5. The CDR3 has 15 residues. TCRdb's copy holds only in-frame clones and misses some; the assay was immunoSEQ multiplex PCR. The data contain about 120,000 clones, roughly 70% of them seen just once; the ten biggest clones take up about a quarter. Broader study findings: Inspection by rarefaction showed sorted-subset sequencing to be incomplete despite large depth.

With regard to this clone: Its antigen is as yet unknown.

Sequencing was performed on memory CD8+ T cells sorted from blood. As to subset: CD45RO+ cells pooled with CCR7-negative TemRA cells. This receptor was obtained from a woman younger than 45 in good health. The V call is TRBV6-6, the J call TRBJ2-1, with 14 positions matching TRBD2. CDR3 in amino acids: CASSRLAGGRDEQFF. The CDR3 DNA is TGTGCCAGCAGTCGACTAGCGGGAGGGAGGGATGAGCAGTTCTTC.